The clone carrying this T cell receptor beta chain was seen at least ten times. RNA transcripts provided the source from which TCR beta CDR3 regions were amplified. First-round RT-PCR targeting the TCR CDR3 was performed with the HTBI primer set. TCRdb re-called the multiplex PCR reads with MiXCR, one entry per CDR3 protein. The sample includes roughly 400,000 distinct CDR3 sequences, around 15% of them seen just once. This CDR3 has 15 residues. Germline-derived CDR1 and CDR2 are MNHEY and SMNVEV (reference sequence). The germline V and J ends were trimmed by 0 bases and 3 bases, with 12 bases remaining between them. The data derive from a study of T cells in Graves' hyperthyroidism and ophthalmopathy.

The chain has TRBV27 and TRBJ2-7; D gene unclear. Input material: blood. This sequence originates from a man over 45 with Graves' ophthalmopathy. The CDR3 DNA is TGTGCCAGCAGTTTATCGGGTGGGTTGGGCTACGAGCAGTACTTC. It codes for CASSLSGGLGYEQYF.